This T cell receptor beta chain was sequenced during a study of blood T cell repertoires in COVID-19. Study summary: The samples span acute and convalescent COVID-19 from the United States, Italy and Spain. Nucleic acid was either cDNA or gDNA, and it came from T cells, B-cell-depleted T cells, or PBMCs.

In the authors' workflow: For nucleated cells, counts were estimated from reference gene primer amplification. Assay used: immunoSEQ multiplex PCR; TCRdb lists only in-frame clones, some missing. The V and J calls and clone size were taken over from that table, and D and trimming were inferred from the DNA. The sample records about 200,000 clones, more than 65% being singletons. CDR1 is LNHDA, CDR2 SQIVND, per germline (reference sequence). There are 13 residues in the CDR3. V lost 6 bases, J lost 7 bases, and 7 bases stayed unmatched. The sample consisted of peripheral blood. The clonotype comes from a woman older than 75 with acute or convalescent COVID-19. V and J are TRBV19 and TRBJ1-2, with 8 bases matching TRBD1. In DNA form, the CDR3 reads TGTGCCAGTAGGGAGATAGGACAGGGTGGCTACACCTTC. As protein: CASREIGQGGYTF. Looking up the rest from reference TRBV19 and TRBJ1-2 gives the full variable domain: DGGITQSPKYLFRKEGQNVTLSCEQNLNHDAMYWYRQDPGQGLRLIYYSQIVNDFQKGDIAEGYSVSREKKESFPLTVTSAQKNPTAFYLCASREIGQGGYTFGSGTRLTVV.